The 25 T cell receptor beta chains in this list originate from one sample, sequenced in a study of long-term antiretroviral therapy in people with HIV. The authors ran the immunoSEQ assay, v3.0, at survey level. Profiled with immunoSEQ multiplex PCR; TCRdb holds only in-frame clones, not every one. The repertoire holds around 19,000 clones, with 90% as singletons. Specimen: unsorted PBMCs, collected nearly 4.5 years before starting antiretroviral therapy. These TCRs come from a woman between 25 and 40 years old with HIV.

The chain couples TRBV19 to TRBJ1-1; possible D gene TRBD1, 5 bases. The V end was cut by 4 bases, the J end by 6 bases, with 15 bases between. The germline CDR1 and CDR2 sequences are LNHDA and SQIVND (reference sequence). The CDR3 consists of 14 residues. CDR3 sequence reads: CASSSGSWGPEAFF. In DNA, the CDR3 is TGTGCCAGTAGTAGCGGGAGCTGGGGCCCTGAAGCTTTCTTT.

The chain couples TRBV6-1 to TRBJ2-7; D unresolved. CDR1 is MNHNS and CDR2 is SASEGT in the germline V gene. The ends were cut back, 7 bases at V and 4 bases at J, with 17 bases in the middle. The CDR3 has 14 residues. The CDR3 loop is CASTEPIPKYEQYF. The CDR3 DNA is TGTGCCAGCACCGAACCGATACCAAAATACGAGCAGTACTTC.

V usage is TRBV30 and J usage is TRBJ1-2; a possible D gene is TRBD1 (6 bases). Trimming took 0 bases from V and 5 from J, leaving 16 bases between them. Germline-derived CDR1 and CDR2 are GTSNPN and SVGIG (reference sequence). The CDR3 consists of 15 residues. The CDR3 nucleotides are TGTGCCTGGAGTGTACAAGGACAGTGGCCTTATGGCTACACCTTC. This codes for CAWSVQGQWPYGYTF. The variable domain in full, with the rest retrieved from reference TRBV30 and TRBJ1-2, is SQTIHQWPATLVQPVGSPLSLECTVEGTSNPNLYWYRQAAGRGLQLLFYSVGIGQISSEVPQNLSASRPQDRQFILSSKKLLLSDSGFYLCAWSVQGQWPYGYTFGSGTRLTVV.

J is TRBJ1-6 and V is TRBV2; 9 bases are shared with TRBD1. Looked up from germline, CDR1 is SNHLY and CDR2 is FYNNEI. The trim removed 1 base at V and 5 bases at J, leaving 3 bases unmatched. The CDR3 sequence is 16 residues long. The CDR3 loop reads CASSEGWTGDNSPLHF. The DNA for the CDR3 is TGTGCCAGCAGTGAAGGGTGGACAGGGGATAATTCACCCCTCCACTTT.

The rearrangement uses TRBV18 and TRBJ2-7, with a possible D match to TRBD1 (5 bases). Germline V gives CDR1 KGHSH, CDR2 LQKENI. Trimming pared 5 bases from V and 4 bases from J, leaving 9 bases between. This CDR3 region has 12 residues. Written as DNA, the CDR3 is TGTGCCAGCTCAGAGACAGAGTACGAGCAGTACTTC. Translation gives CASSETEYEQYF. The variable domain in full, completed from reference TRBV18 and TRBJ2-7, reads NAGVMQNPRHLVRRRGQEARLRCSPMKGHSHVYWYRQLPEEGLKFMVYLQKENIIDESGMPKERFSAEFPKEGPSILRIQQVVRGDSAAYFCASSETEYEQYFGPGTRLTVT.

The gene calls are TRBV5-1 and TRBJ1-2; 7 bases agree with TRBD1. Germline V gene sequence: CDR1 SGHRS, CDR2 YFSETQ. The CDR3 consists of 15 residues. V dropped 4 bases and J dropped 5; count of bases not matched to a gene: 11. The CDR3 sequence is CASSRDSTNRYGYTF. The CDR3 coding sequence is TGCGCCAGCAGCAGGGACAGTACAAATCGGTATGGCTACACCTTC.

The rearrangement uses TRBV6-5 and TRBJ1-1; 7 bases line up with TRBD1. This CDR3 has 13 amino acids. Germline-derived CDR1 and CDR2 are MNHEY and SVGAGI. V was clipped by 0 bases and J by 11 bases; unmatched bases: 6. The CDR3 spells CASSYSRQGDAFF. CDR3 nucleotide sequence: TGTGCCAGCAGTTACTCGCGACAGGGCGACGCTTTCTTT.

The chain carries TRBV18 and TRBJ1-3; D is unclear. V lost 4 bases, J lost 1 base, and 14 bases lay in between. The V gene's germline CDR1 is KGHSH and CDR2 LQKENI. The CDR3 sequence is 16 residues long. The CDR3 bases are TGTGCCAGCTCACTGGAGGAGGGAGCATCTGGAAACACCATATATTTT. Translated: CASSLEEGASGNTIYF.

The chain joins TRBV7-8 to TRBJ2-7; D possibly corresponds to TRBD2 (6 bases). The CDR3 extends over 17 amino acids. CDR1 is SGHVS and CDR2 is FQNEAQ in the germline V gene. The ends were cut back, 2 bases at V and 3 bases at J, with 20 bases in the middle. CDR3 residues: CASSLSPGLSPNYEQYF. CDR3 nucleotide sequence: TGTGCCAGCAGCTTATCCCCAGGACTAAGCCCAAACTACGAGCAGTACTTC.

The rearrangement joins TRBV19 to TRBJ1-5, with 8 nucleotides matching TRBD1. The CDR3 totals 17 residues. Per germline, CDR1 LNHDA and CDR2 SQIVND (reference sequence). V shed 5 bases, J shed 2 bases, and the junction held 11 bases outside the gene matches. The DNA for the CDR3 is TGTGCCAGTAGTCCCCGATCCCAGGGGGCTCGCAATCAGCCCCAGCATTTT. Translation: CASSPRSQGARNQPQHF.

The CDR3, as DNA: TGCGCCAGCAGTTTGAATAGTAATGAAAAACTGTTTTTT. Encoded protein: CASSLNSNEKLFF. The chain carries TRBV5-1 and TRBJ1-4; D is uncertain. Germline V CDR1 and CDR2: SGHRS, YFSETQ. Trimming left V 5 bases short and J 4 bases short, with 9 bases between. There are 13 residues in the CDR3.

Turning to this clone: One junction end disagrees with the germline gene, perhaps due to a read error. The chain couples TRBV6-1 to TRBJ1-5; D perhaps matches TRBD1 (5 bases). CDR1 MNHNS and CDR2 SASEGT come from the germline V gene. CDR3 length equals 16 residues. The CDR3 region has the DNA TGTGCCAGCACTGAAACGGGGGATCATAGCAATCAGCCCCAGCATTTT. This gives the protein CASTETGDHSNQPQHF.

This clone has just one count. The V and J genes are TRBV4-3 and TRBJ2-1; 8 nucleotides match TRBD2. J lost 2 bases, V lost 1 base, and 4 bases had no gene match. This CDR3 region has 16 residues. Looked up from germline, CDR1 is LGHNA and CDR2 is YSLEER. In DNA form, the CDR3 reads TGCGCCAGCAGCCAAGGATTAGCGGGGACCTACAATGAGCAGTTCTTC. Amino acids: CASSQGLAGTYNEQFF.

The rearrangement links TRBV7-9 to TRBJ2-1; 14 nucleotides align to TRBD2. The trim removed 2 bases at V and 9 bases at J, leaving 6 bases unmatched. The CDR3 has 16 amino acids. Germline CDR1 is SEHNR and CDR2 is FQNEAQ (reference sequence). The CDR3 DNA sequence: TGTGCCAGCAGCTTAAAAGGGACTAGCGGGGGTGTTGAGCAGTTCTTC. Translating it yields CASSLKGTSGGVEQFF.

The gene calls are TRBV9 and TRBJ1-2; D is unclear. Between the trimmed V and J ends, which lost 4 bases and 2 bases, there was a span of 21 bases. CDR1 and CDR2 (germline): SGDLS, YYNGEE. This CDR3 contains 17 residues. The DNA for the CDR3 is TGTGCCAGCAGCCCGATTGGATCCGGAGGGAAAAACTATGGCTACACCTTC. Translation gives CASSPIGSGGKNYGYTF.

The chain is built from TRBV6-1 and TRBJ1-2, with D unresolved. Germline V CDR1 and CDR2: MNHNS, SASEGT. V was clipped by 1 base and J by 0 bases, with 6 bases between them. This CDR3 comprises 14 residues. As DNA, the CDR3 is TGTGCCAGCAGTGAAGGACCGGCTAACTATGGCTACACCTTC. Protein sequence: CASSEGPANYGYTF.

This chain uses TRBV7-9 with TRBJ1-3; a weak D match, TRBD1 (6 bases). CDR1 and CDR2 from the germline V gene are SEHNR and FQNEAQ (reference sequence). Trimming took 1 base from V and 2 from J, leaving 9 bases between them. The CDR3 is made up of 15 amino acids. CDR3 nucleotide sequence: TGTGCCAGCAGCTTAGTGGGGGCTGCTGGAAACACCATATATTTT. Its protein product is CASSLVGAAGNTIYF.

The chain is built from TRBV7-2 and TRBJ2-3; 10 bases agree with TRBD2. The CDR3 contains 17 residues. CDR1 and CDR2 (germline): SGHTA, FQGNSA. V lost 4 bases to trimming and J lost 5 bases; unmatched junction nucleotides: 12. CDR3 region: CASSSGGASGGLDTQYF. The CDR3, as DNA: TGTGCCAGCAGCTCCGGGGGGGCTAGCGGGGGTTTAGATACGCAGTATTTT.

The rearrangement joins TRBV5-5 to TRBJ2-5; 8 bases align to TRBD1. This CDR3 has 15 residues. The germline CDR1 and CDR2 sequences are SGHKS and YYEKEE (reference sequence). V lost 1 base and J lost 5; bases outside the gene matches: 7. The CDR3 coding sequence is TGTGCCAGCAGCTTGTCGCAGGGGGCCGTTGAGACCCAGTACTTC. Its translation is CASSLSQGAVETQYF.

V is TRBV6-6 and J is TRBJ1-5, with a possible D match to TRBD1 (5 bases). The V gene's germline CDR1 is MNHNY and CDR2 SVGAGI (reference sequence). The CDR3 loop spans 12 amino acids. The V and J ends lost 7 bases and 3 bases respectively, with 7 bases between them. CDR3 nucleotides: TGTGCCAGCACGGGGCTCAATCAGCCCCAGCATTTT. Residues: CASTGLNQPQHF.

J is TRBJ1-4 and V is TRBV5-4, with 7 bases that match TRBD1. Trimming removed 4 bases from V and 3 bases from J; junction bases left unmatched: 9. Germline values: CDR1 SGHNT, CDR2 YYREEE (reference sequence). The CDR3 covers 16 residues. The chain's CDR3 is CASSQGGGSANEKLFF. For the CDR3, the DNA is TGTGCCAGCAGCCAAGGGGGCGGATCAGCTAATGAAAAACTGTTTTTT.

The CDR3 DNA reads TGTGCCAGCAGTGAATCCCCGGGGGGCGGAAACACCATATATTTT. As protein: CASSESPGGGNTIYF. This chain joins TRBV25-1 and TRBJ1-3; possibly TRBD1 for D (6 bases). Germline values: CDR1 MGHDK, CDR2 SYGVNS. The CDR3 is 15 amino acids. V dropped 1 base and J dropped 4 bases, with 11 bases sitting between them.

The CDR3 nucleotides are TGTGCCAGCTCACCACCTAGCGGAGCAACAGATACGCAGTATTTT. This codes for CASSPPSGATDTQYF. The chain has TRBV18 and TRBJ2-3; possibly TRBD2 for D (6 bases). Trimming left V 0 bases short and J 3 bases short, with 10 bases between. Germline CDR1 reads KGHSH; CDR2 reads LQKENI. The CDR3 spans 15 residues.

The CDR3, as DNA: TGTGCCAGCAGCTTGGCGTGGGGAGGCACTGGAAACACCATATATTTT. This sequence encodes CASSLAWGGTGNTIYF. The V call is TRBV5-6, the J call TRBJ1-3; D unclear. CDR3 length: 16 residues. Trimming removed 0 bases from V and 2 bases from J, with 12 bases in between. Germline assignment: CDR1 SGHDT and CDR2 YYEEEE.

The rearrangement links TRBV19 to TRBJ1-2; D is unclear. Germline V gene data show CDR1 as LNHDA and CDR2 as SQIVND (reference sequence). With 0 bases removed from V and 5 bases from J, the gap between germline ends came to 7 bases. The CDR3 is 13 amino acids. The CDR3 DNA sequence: TGTGCCAGTAGTATAGATGCACAGTATGGCTACACCTTC. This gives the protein CASSIDAQYGYTF.